The next 14 T cell receptor beta chains were all read from a single sample in a study of regulatory T cells in long-lasting Graves disease. Investigators prepared the TCR beta libraries by applying iRepertoire HTBI primers and Arm-PCR of CDR3 regions. TCRdb processed the multiplex PCR reads anew with MiXCR; each CDR3 protein has one entry. The sample has around 420,000 distinct CDR3 sequences, around 15% seen once. Time point here: newly diagnosed GD, antithyroid drugs for less than 3 months. Construction of the TCR library relied on RNA isolated from PBMCs. The sample in question was peripheral blood mononuclear cells (PBMCs), obtained at new diagnosis, from a patient treated with antithyroid drugs. The receptors come from a female donor with Graves disease.

This clonotype occurred many times. The V call is TRBV2, the J call TRBJ1-1, with D possibly TRBD1 on 6 matching bases. Per the germline V gene, CDR1 is SNHLY and CDR2 is FYNNEI. The CDR3 length is 12 residues. The CDR3 nucleotides read TGTGCTTCTGGGGGGGCCTGGACTGAAGCTTTCTTT. Translated: CASGGAWTEAFF.

This clonotype has ten or more counts. J is TRBJ1-3 and V is TRBV3-1; D possibly corresponds to TRBD1 (6 bases). With 4 bases removed from V and 0 bases from J, the gap between germline ends came to 13 bases. The length of the CDR3 is 16 residues. CDR1 and CDR2 (germline): LGHDT, YNNKEL (reference sequence). The CDR3 here is CASSPGGTSSGNTIYF. In nucleotides, the CDR3 is TGTGCCAGCAGCCCGGGGGGCACTTCCTCTGGAAACACCATATATTTT.

This clonotype was counted only a few times. A read error is possible here, since a much larger clone lies one base away. CDR3 nucleotide sequence: TGTGCCAGCAGTTACTCGGGGCGATCCAACTATGGCTACACCTTC. This sequence encodes CASSYSGRSNYGYTF. The gene calls are TRBV6-2 or TRBV6-3 and TRBJ1-2; the D gene is possibly TRBD1 (5 bases). The V end lost 0 bases, the J end lost 2 bases, and 10 bases lay between the germline ends. CDR1 MNHEY and CDR2 SVGEGT come from the germline V gene. The CDR3 consists of 15 residues.

The chain recombines TRBV6-5 with TRBJ1-1; D call uncertain. V was cut by 3 bases and J by 6 bases, with 23 bases left in between. The CDR3 sequence is 17 residues long. CDR1 and CDR2 from the germline V gene are MNHEY and SVGAGI. In DNA, the CDR3 is TGTGCCAGCAGTTATTCCCCGGGTGGAGGCAAATCCCCTGAAGCTTTCTTT. It encodes CASSYSPGGGKSPEAFF.

In this sample, this clonotype turned up many times. This chain uses TRBV7-9 with TRBJ2-3, with 11 bases fitting TRBD2. TRBJ2-5 matches the DNA end more closely, so the J call is doubtful. In germline, CDR1 is SEHNR, CDR2 FQNEAQ (reference sequence). The CDR3 loop spans 14 amino acids. This chain's CDR3 is CASSSRTSGETQYF. The CDR3 bases are TGTGCCAGCAGCTCCAGGACTAGCGGGGAGACCCAGTACTTC.

This clonotype appeared many times. V is TRBV30 and J is TRBJ2-7; 7 nucleotides agree with TRBD2. The CDR3 runs to 14 residues. Germline V gives CDR1 GTSNPN, CDR2 SVGIG (reference sequence). The V segment lost 4 bases and the J segment 4 bases; nucleotides outside the gene matches: 10. CDR3 DNA: TGTGCCTGGATGTGGGAGGGAGGGCCTTACGAGCAGTACTTC. It yields the protein CAWMWEGGPYEQYF.

At least ten counts were recorded for this clonotype. The chain uses TRBV12-3 or TRBV12-4 and TRBJ1-6; 7 bases are shared with TRBD1. The CDR3 extends over 14 amino acids. J was trimmed by 8 bases and V by 7 bases; bases with no gene match: 8. Here the CDR3 reads CASTKDRVDSPLHF. The CDR3 nucleotides read TGTGCCAGCACCAAAGACAGGGTAGATTCACCCCTCCACTTT.

The J gene is TRBJ2-1, the V gene TRBV11-3; 10 bases match TRBD2. The V gene's germline CDR1 is SGHNT and CDR2 YENEEA. The junction had 3 bases not matched to a gene; V was cut back by 0 bases and J by 4 bases. The CDR3 has 16 residues. The CDR3 reads CASSLEASGGYNEQFF. CDR3 DNA sequence: TGTGCCAGCAGCTTAGAGGCTAGCGGGGGATACAATGAGCAGTTCTTC.

This clonotype appeared many times. The rearrangement joins TRBV5-6 to TRBJ1-1; 7 bases map to TRBD1. The CDR3 consists of 16 residues. V was clipped by 0 bases and J by 6 bases; unmatched bases: 11. Germline V gene sequence: CDR1 SGHDT, CDR2 YYEEEE. The CDR3 DNA reads TGTGCCAGCAGCTTGGGACAGGGTCTTTTTTCCGCTGAAGCTTTCTTT. Encoded protein: CASSLGQGLFSAEAFF.

This clonotype was observed a handful of times. In DNA form, the CDR3 reads TGCGCCAGCAGCCGACTAGCGGGAGGAGGTGATGAGCAGTTCTTC. Translated: CASSRLAGGGDEQFF. The chain employs TRBV4-3 and TRBJ2-1, with 13 bases that match TRBD2. CDR3 length: 15 residues. Germline V gene data show CDR1 as LGHNA and CDR2 as YSLEER. V shed 4 bases, J shed 8 bases, and the junction held 5 bases outside the gene matches.

In this sample, this clonotype turned up many times. The chain is built from TRBV5-1 and TRBJ2-2; 8 bases map to TRBD1. The V and J ends lost 0 bases and 6 bases, in that order; junction bases with no gene match: 4. CDR1 and CDR2 from the germline V gene are SGHRS and YFSETQ. The CDR3 contains 15 residues. The CDR3 DNA sequence: TGCGCCAGCAGCTTGGGACAGGGGCACGCCGGGGAGCTGTTTTTT. This translates into CASSLGQGHAGELFF.

This clonotype was seen more than once but under ten times. The rearrangement uses TRBV7-2 and TRBJ1-2, with D unclear. Germline V CDR1 and CDR2: SGHTA, FQGNSA. There are 15 residues in the CDR3. V was trimmed by 6 bases and J by 2 bases, leaving 16 bases between them. The CDR3 DNA follows: TGTGCCAGCAGACCCCGGTGGGGTCCGAACTATGGCTACACCTTC. This codes for CASRPRWGPNYGYTF.

In this sample, this clonotype turned up a few times. The J gene is TRBJ2-1, the V gene TRBV29-1; D is possibly TRBD1 (5 bases). V lost 3 bases and J 6 bases, leaving 12 bases between the germline ends. In germline, CDR1 is SQVTM, CDR2 ANQGSEA. This CDR3 spans 13 amino acids. The CDR3 sequence is CSVDRDHRNEQFF. The CDR3 DNA sequence: TGCAGCGTTGACAGGGATCACCGCAATGAGCAGTTCTTC.

This clonotype was counted at least ten times. This sequence joins TRBV2 and TRBJ2-3; 11 positions match TRBD2. The germline CDR1 and CDR2 sequences are SNHLY and FYNNEI. This CDR3 region has 14 residues. The ends lost 10 bases at V and 1 base at J; junction bases unmatched: 4. Written as DNA, the CDR3 is TGTGCCATGATGACTAGCGGGGGCACAGATACGCAGTATTTT. Protein: CAMMTSGGTDTQYF. Using reference TRBV2 and TRBJ2-3 for the parts outside the CDR3, the full variable domain is EPEVTQTPSHQVTQMGQEVILRCVPISNHLYFYWYRQILGQKVEFLVSFYNNEISEKSEIFDDQFSVERPDGSNFTLKIRSTKLEDSAMYFCAMMTSGGTDTQYFGPGTRLTVL.